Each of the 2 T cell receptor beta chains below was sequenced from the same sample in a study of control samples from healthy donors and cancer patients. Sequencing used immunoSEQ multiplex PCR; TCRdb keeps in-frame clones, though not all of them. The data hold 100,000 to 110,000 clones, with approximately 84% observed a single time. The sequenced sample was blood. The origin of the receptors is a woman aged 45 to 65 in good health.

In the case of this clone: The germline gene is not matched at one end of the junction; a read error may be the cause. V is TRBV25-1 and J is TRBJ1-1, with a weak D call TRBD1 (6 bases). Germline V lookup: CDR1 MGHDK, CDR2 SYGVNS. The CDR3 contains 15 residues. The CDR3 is CASSDHGGPNIEAFF. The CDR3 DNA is TGTGCCAGCAGTGATCACGGGGGGCCGAACATTGAAGCTTTCTTT. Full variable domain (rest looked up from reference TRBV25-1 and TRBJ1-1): EADIYQTPRYLVIGTGKKITLECSQTMGHDKMYWYQQDPGMELHLIHYSYGVNSTEKGDLSSESTVSRIRTEHFPLTLESARPSHTSQYLCASSDHGGPNIEAFFGQGTRLTVV.

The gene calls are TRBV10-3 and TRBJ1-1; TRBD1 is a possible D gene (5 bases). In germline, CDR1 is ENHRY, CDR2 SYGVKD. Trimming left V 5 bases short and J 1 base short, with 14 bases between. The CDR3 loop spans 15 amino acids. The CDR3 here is CAISRDQISNTEAFF. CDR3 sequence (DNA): TGTGCCATCAGTAGGGACCAGATTTCGAACACTGAAGCTTTCTTT.